The 23 T cell receptor beta chains presented below share a single source sample, sequenced in a study of CD8 T cells in Susac syndrome. The authors reverse transcribed roughly 0.45 to 1 ug RNA with random hexamers. MiXCR, applied by TCRdb to the immunoSEQ multiplex PCR reads, yields one record per CDR3 protein. This sample has about 120,000 distinct CDR3 sequences; approximately 91% occur once, and the top ten carry 0.11% to 0.15%. The specimen sequenced was CD4+ T cells from PBMCs. The receptor set was obtained from a human donor in good health.

This chain connects TRBV6-4 to TRBJ1-1, with 7 nucleotides matching TRBD1. V lost 2 bases, J lost 7 bases, and 4 bases stayed unmatched. Germline CDR1 and CDR2: MRHNA and SNTAGT. This CDR3 spans 13 amino acids. CDR3 DNA: TGTGCCAGCAGTGACCAGACAGGGAATGAAGCTTTCTTT. Encoded protein: CASSDQTGNEAFF.

The J gene is TRBJ2-2, the V gene TRBV6-1; 11 nucleotides line up with TRBD2. Germline CDR1 and CDR2: MNHNS and SASEGT. The CDR3 has 19 amino acids. V shed 5 bases and J 0 bases; nucleotides not matched to a gene: 11. CDR3: CASSLRPSGGQSNTGELFF. The CDR3 DNA sequence: TGTGCCAGCAGTCTAAGACCTAGCGGGGGGCAATCGAACACCGGGGAGCTGTTTTTT.

J is TRBJ2-3 and V is TRBV20-1; D might be TRBD2 (6 bases). V gave up 6 bases and J gave up 6 bases, with 19 bases separating them. The germline V gene has CDR1 DFQATT and CDR2 SNEGSKA (reference sequence). The CDR3 spans 14 residues. The CDR3 here is CSATGTLQTDTQYF. The CDR3 DNA reads TGCAGTGCCACCGGGACTCTTCAAACCGATACGCAGTATTTT.

The chain carries TRBV7-9 and TRBJ2-7; TRBD1 matches 8 bases. Looked up from germline, CDR1 is SEHNR and CDR2 is FQNEAQ (reference sequence). The length of the CDR3 is 17 residues. Trimming removed 0 bases from V and 2 bases from J; junction bases left unmatched: 9. CDR3 residues: CASSLASMDRATYEQYF. The CDR3 DNA sequence: TGTGCCAGCAGCTTAGCGTCCATGGACAGGGCGACCTACGAGCAGTACTTC.

This clonotype was picked up one time. The V gene is TRBV5-4, the J gene TRBJ2-3; a weak D match, TRBD2 (6 bases). V dropped 2 bases and J dropped 0 bases, with 10 bases sitting between them. The CDR3 runs to 15 residues. CDR1 SGHNT and CDR2 YYREEE come from the germline V gene (reference sequence). The CDR3 loop reads CASSFITSSTDTQYF. In DNA form, the CDR3 reads TGTGCCAGCAGCTTCATTACTAGCAGCACAGATACGCAGTATTTT.

This clonotype was found once. A junction end diverges from the germline sequence, so it may reflect a read error. The chain links TRBV10-3 to TRBJ2-7; the D gene is possibly TRBD1 (6 bases). CDR1 and CDR2 from the germline V gene are ENHRY and SYGVKD. The CDR3 spans 11 residues. The CDR3 is CAISESWDTSF. Written as DNA, the CDR3 is TGTGCCATCAGTGAGTCCTGGGACACATCCTTC.

This chain's CDR3 is CSDKVGGPNEQFF. CDR3 in DNA: TGCAGTGATAAGGTCGGGGGCCCCAATGAGCAGTTCTTC. The chain employs TRBV20-1 and TRBJ2-1; D tentatively reads TRBD1 or TRBD2 (6 bases each). V lost 7 bases and J lost 6, with 16 bases in between. Germline V gives CDR1 DFQATT, CDR2 SNEGSKA (reference sequence). This CDR3 spans 13 amino acids.

The chain recombines TRBV7-8 with TRBJ1-5; 9 nucleotides match TRBD1. The J segment lost 6 bases and the V segment lost 3 bases, leaving 3 bases of the junction unmatched. The germline CDR1 and CDR2 sequences are SGHVS and FQNEAQ. This CDR3 is built from 14 residues. The CDR3: CASSFNRGLQPQHF. CDR3 sequence (DNA): TGTGCCAGCAGCTTTAACAGGGGGCTTCAGCCCCAGCATTTT.

The chain recombines TRBV20-1 with TRBJ2-6, with D perhaps matching TRBD2 (5 bases). The CDR3 contains 17 residues. Trimming cost V 6 bases and J 0 bases, with 18 bases left between them. Germline CDR1 reads DFQATT; CDR2 reads SNEGSKA (reference sequence). The DNA of the CDR3 is TGCAGTGCCCTCGAGGGCGGCTGGCGCTCTGGGGCCAACGTCCTGACTTTC. It translates to CSALEGGWRSGANVLTF.

The chain is built from TRBV18 and TRBJ1-5; weak D call: TRBD1 (6 bases). This CDR3 is 15 amino acids long. Germline CDR1 KGHSH, CDR2 LQKENI. Trimming took off 2 bases at V and 1 base at J, with 9 bases between the two ends. The chain's CDR3 is CASSPTGQSNQPQHF. The CDR3 DNA follows: TGTGCCAGCTCACCAACAGGGCAGAGCAATCAGCCCCAGCATTTT.

J is TRBJ2-1 and V is TRBV3-1; D unresolved. The CDR3 contains 17 residues. From germline, CDR1 is LGHDT and CDR2 YNNKEL (reference sequence). V was shortened by 1 base and J by 6 bases, with 19 bases between the two germline ends. The CDR3 sequence is CASSQAPFADPSNEQFF. CDR3 bases: TGTGCCAGCAGCCAAGCGCCCTTTGCGGACCCCTCCAATGAGCAGTTCTTC.

This chain joins TRBV19 and TRBJ2-1; D unclear. The CDR3 has 15 residues. Trimming cost V 4 bases and J 2 bases, with 12 bases left between them. CDR1 LNHDA and CDR2 SQIVND come from the germline V gene (reference sequence). The DNA for the CDR3 is TGTGCCAGTAGTAATCAGATCGCCGCCTACAATGAGCAGTTCTTC. Encoded protein: CASSNQIAAYNEQFF.

This clonotype was recorded only once. The genes are TRBV7-2 and TRBJ2-5; 8 bases align to TRBD2. The CDR3 spans 14 residues. J was trimmed by 7 bases and V by 5 bases; bases with no gene match: 9. The germline CDR1 and CDR2 sequences are SGHTA and FQGNSA. The CDR3 sequence is CASSPTSGPGTQYF. For the CDR3, the DNA is TGTGCCAGCAGCCCTACTAGCGGCCCAGGGACCCAGTACTTC.

The rearrangement links TRBV5-4 to TRBJ1-1, with no clear D. This CDR3 comprises 13 residues. The ends were cut back, 4 bases at V and 5 bases at J, with 12 bases in the middle. Per the germline V gene, CDR1 is SGHNT and CDR2 is YYREEE (reference sequence). CDR3 loop: CASSGRAGTEAFF. The CDR3 region has the DNA TGTGCCAGCAGCGGGAGGGCGGGGACTGAAGCTTTCTTT.

The chain combines TRBV5-4 with TRBJ2-7; TRBD2 agrees at 7 bases. The J segment lost 3 bases and the V segment lost 4 bases, leaving 1 base of the junction unmatched. Germline lookup yields CDR1 SGHNT and CDR2 YYREEE (reference sequence). This CDR3 is built from 12 residues. CDR3 bases: TGTGCCAGCAGCCGGGACTACTACGAGCAGTACTTC. As protein: CASSRDYYEQYF.

The gene calls are TRBV3-1 and TRBJ1-4; 7 positions match TRBD1. The CDR3 consists of 14 residues. Trimming removed 8 bases from V and 3 bases from J; junction bases left unmatched: 6. Germline V CDR1 and CDR2: LGHDT, YNNKEL (reference sequence). DNA of the CDR3: TGTGCCAGCCGACCGGGACAGTCTAATGAAAAACTGTTTTTT. Its translation is CASRPGQSNEKLFF.

This chain's CDR3 is CASSPGQGDYEQYF. In DNA form, the CDR3 reads TGTGCCAGTAGTCCCGGACAGGGAGACTACGAGCAGTACTTC. The V call is TRBV19, the J call TRBJ2-7, with 8 bases lining up with TRBD1. J lost 3 bases, V lost 5 bases, and 6 bases had no gene match. The CDR3 spans 14 residues. CDR1 is LNHDA, CDR2 SQIVND, per germline (reference sequence). The entire variable domain, with the rest obtained from reference TRBV19 and TRBJ2-7, is as follows: DGGITQSPKYLFRKEGQNVTLSCEQNLNHDAMYWYRQDPGQGLRLIYYSQIVNDFQKGDIAEGYSVSREKKESFPLTVTSAQKNPTAFYLCASSPGQGDYEQYFGPGTRLTVT.

The chain recombines TRBV6-5 with TRBJ1-2; perhaps TRBD1 as D (5 bases). Germline V gene data show CDR1 as MNHEY and CDR2 as SVGAGI. The CDR3 sequence is 15 residues long. Trimming removed 4 bases at V and 2 bases at J, with 14 bases between. The CDR3 DNA reads TGTGCCAGCAGTTTGTCACCGGGGCCGAACTATGGCTACACCTTC. Translated: CASSLSPGPNYGYTF.

The rearrangement uses TRBV7-9 and TRBJ2-5; weak D call: TRBD2 (6 bases). Germline loops: CDR1 SEHNR, CDR2 FQNEAQ (reference sequence). This CDR3 spans 16 amino acids. The V gene lost 1 base and the J gene lost 2 bases, with 14 bases spanning the gap. CDR3 region: CASSLVVGTGQETQYF. The CDR3 nucleotides are TGTGCCAGCAGCTTAGTGGTGGGGACTGGACAAGAGACCCAGTACTTC.

V gene TRBV15 combines with J gene TRBJ2-1, with 8 bases aligning to TRBD2. The V gene end was trimmed by 5 bases and the J gene end by 8 bases; junction bases not matched to a gene: 5. Germline lookup yields CDR1 LNHNV and CDR2 YYDKDF (reference sequence). The CDR3 runs 13 residues. In DNA form, the CDR3 reads TGTGCCACCAGCCTCCGGGGGGGGGATGAGCAGTTCTTC. This codes for CATSLRGGDEQFF.

This rearrangement joins TRBV7-2 to TRBJ2-2; 8 bases line up with TRBD2. Per germline, CDR1 SGHTA and CDR2 FQGNSA. V lost 3 bases, J lost 5 bases, and 8 bases stayed unmatched. The CDR3 is made up of 16 amino acids. CDR3 region: CASSFRPGGMTGELFF. The DNA for the CDR3 is TGTGCCAGCAGCTTTCGTCCGGGAGGGATGACCGGGGAGCTGTTTTTT.

The CDR3 sequence: CSATRMGGTLYEQYF. The CDR3 DNA is TGCAGTGCGACCCGTATGGGCGGGACACTCTACGAGCAGTACTTC. The J gene is TRBJ2-7, the V gene TRBV20-1; D possibly matches TRBD1 or TRBD2 (6 bases each). Germline V gene data show CDR1 as DFQATT and CDR2 as SNEGSKA (reference sequence). V was trimmed by 6 bases and J by 3 bases, leaving 21 bases between them. CDR3 length: 15 amino acids.

This chain uses TRBV7-2 with TRBJ1-1; TRBD1 is a possible D gene (5 bases). Germline V lookup: CDR1 SGHTA, CDR2 FQGNSA. V was cut by 2 bases and J by 5 bases, with 15 bases left in between. CDR3 length: 15 residues. The DNA for the CDR3 is TGTGCCAGCAGCTTAACTCTCGGGGCTGGAACTGAAGCTTTCTTT. It codes for CASSLTLGAGTEAFF.